The 17 T cell receptor beta chains given below trace back to one sample, sequenced in a study of shared clonotypes between healthy human individuals (dated by TCRdb to the early 2020s). The library was made by the immunoSEQ multiplex PCR assay. TCRdb took over this immuneACCESS table, retaining in-frame rearrangements with V and J assigned. Such tables are incomplete; in checked studies, under half of the missing clones stem from an unresolved V gene, and the remainder is unexplained. For this sample the table gives some 490,000 clones, of which around 73% were detected only once. The ten largest clones represent 12% of the sample. Sequencing was done on a sample of PBMCs. All receptors come from a middle-aged woman in good health. Some clones in this sample may be carry-over from other donors' samples.

The rearrangement links TRBV9 to TRBJ2-5; possibly TRBD1 for D (6 bases). The CDR3 loop spans 15 amino acids. The germline V gene has CDR1 SGDLS and CDR2 YYNGEE. Between the trimmed V and J ends, which lost 2 bases and 5 bases, there was a span of 16 bases. CDR3 region: CASSVGSRGSETQYF. CDR3 DNA: TGTGCCAGCAGCGTGGGAAGCAGGGGTTCGGAGACCCAGTACTTC.

The rearrangement joins TRBV5-1 to TRBJ1-1, with unresolved D. The CDR3 runs 14 residues. CDR1 is SGHRS, CDR2 YFSETQ, per germline. With 1 base removed from V and 1 base from J, the gap between germline ends came to 8 bases. The CDR3: CASSLSSENTEAFF. DNA of the CDR3: TGCGCCAGCAGCTTGTCGTCAGAGAACACTGAAGCTTTCTTT.

Remarks on this clone: The same CDR3 also results from other DNA sequences found in this sample. This chain links TRBV5-1 with TRBJ2-4; D is undetermined. The V and J ends lost 0 bases and 0 bases respectively, with 4 bases between them. CDR1 is SGHRS and CDR2 is YFSETQ in the germline V gene. This CDR3 is built from 14 residues. The CDR3 DNA reads TGCGCCAGCAGCTTGGACCTAGCCAAAAACATTCAGTACTTC. Translation gives CASSLDLAKNIQYF.

The chain is built from TRBV28 and TRBJ1-5; D is undetermined. The V end was cut by 2 bases, the J end by 9 bases, with 11 bases between. Germline V gene sequence: CDR1 MDHEN, CDR2 SYDVKM. There are 13 residues in the CDR3. The CDR3 DNA follows: TGTGCCAGCAGTTTAAGTCCCGGCAGGCCCCAGCATTTT. Its translation is CASSLSPGRPQHF.

Of note for this clone: Other DNA sequences in this specimen translate into the identical CDR3. This chain uses TRBV5-1 with TRBJ2-1; TRBD1 or TRBD2 may be the D gene (6 bases each). The CDR3 sequence is 15 residues long. In germline, CDR1 is SGHRS, CDR2 YFSETQ. The V and J ends lost 0 bases and 3 bases respectively, with 10 bases between them. The CDR3 sequence: CASSLEGGSYNEQFF. In DNA form, the CDR3 reads TGCGCCAGCAGCTTGGAGGGGGGAAGCTACAATGAGCAGTTCTTC.

The J gene is TRBJ1-1, the V gene TRBV29-1, with a weak D call TRBD1 (5 bases). Trimming pared 6 bases from V and 1 base from J, leaving 12 bases between. This CDR3 comprises 13 residues. The germline gives CDR1 SQVTM, CDR2 ANQGSEA. CDR3 loop: CSVVRVANTEAFF. CDR3 bases: TGCAGCGTAGTCAGGGTCGCGAACACTGAAGCTTTCTTT.

In regard to this clone: This likely reflects a read error, since a far larger clone is one base away. The chain recombines TRBV30 with TRBJ2-5; 12 bases align to TRBD2. The DNA matches TRBJ2-7 better at its end, which makes the J call doubtful. In germline, CDR1 is GTSNPN, CDR2 SVGIG (reference sequence). CDR3 length: 19 amino acids. CDR3 protein: CACWQDRLAGVLQTYEQYF. CDR3 nucleotide sequence: TGTGCCTGCTGGCAGGATCGACTAGCGGGAGTTCTACAAACCTACGAGCAGTACTTC.

CDR3 in DNA: TGTGCCAGCAGCGTAGGAATGTGGGGACAGGCGTCCACCGGGGAGCTGTTTTTT. This codes for CASSVGMWGQASTGELFF. The chain links TRBV9 to TRBJ2-2, with 8 bases matching TRBD1. With 0 bases clipped from V and 4 bases from J, the junction kept 11 bases outside the gene matches. This CDR3 is 18 amino acids long. The germline V gene encodes CDR1 SGDLS and CDR2 YYNGEE.

This chain joins TRBV6-5 and TRBJ2-3; D perhaps matches TRBD2 (5 bases). This CDR3 spans 15 amino acids. Trimming removed 7 bases at V and 0 bases at J, with 14 bases between. Germline CDR1 reads MNHEY; CDR2 reads SVGAGI. This CDR3 is CASTSYGGSTDTQYF. DNA for the CDR3: TGTGCCAGCACGTCCTACGGCGGGAGCACAGATACGCAGTATTTT.

The chain has TRBV2 and TRBJ1-1, with D maybe TRBD1 (6 bases). Germline V gives CDR1 SNHLY, CDR2 FYNNEI. The V gene lost 4 bases and the J gene lost 4 bases, with 10 bases spanning the gap. The CDR3 runs 13 residues. The CDR3 sequence is CASSGQAITEAFF. For the CDR3, the DNA is TGTGCCAGCAGTGGACAGGCAATCACTGAAGCTTTCTTT.

The V gene is TRBV2, the J gene TRBJ2-2; unclear D gene. The CDR3 spans 13 residues. From germline, CDR1 is SNHLY and CDR2 FYNNEI. V lost 9 bases to trimming and J lost 0 bases, with 8 bases between them. In nucleotides, the CDR3 is TGTGCCAGTTCATATACGAACACCGGGGAGCTGTTTTTT. It yields the protein CASSYTNTGELFF. Drawing the rest from reference TRBV2 and TRBJ2-2, the complete variable domain is EPEVTQTPSHQVTQMGQEVILRCVPISNHLYFYWYRQILGQKVEFLVSFYNNEISEKSEIFDDQFSVERPDGSNFTLKIRSTKLEDSAMYFCASSYTNTGELFFGEGSRLTVL.

V usage is TRBV6-6 and J usage is TRBJ2-5; D unresolved. This CDR3 is 12 amino acids long. The V and J ends lost 4 bases and 5 bases respectively, with 8 bases between them. Germline V CDR1 and CDR2: MNHNY, SVGAGI (reference sequence). The CDR3 loop is CASSSSIETQYF. CDR3 bases: TGTGCCAGCAGTTCATCGATCGAGACCCAGTACTTC.

CDR3 sequence reads: CASSLSRPAYEQYF. CDR3 coding DNA: TGTGCCAGCAGTTTATCGAGGCCTGCGTACGAGCAGTACTTC. The chain combines TRBV27 with TRBJ2-7; D is ambiguous. Trimming pared 0 bases from V and 4 bases from J, leaving 10 bases between. The germline gives CDR1 MNHEY, CDR2 SMNVEV (reference sequence). This CDR3 spans 14 amino acids.

The chain has TRBV7-7 and TRBJ2-7, with TRBD2 matching over 14 bases. The CDR3 has 14 residues. Germline loops: CDR1 SSHAT, CDR2 FNYEAQ (reference sequence). J was trimmed by 11 bases and V by 11 bases; bases with no gene match: 14. CDR3 residues: CALKGGTSGSGEYF. The CDR3 nucleotides are TGTGCCCTAAAGGGGGGGACTAGCGGGAGTGGGGAGTACTTC.

In its sample, this clone was seen a few times. V usage is TRBV10-2 and J usage is TRBJ2-5, with 8 bases aligning to TRBD2. Near its end, the DNA agrees better with TRBJ2-7, so the J call may be wrong. Germline V gene lookup returns CDR1 WSHSY and CDR2 SAAADI. This CDR3 spans 13 amino acids. The CDR3 nucleotides are TGCGCCAGCCGTGTAGCGGGAAGCAACGAGCAGTACTTC. This sequence encodes CASRVAGSNEQYF.

On this clone: A much larger clone lies a single base off, so this may be a read error. Other DNA sequences from this sample encode an identical CDR3 as well. The rearrangement links TRBV6-6 to TRBJ1-1; 7 positions match TRBD1. With V trimmed by 6 bases and J by 0 bases, 7 bases remained unmatched. The CDR3 runs to 15 residues. CDR1 is MNHNY and CDR2 is SVGAGI in the germline V gene (reference sequence). The DNA for the CDR3 is TGTGCCAGCAGGCCCCCAGGGGGGATGAACACTGAAGCTTTCTTT. This encodes CASRPPGGMNTEAFF.

The chain employs TRBV11-2 and TRBJ2-7; D assignment may be TRBD1 or TRBD2 (5 bases each). V lost 5 bases and J lost 1, with 15 bases in between. The CDR3 contains 15 residues. The germline V gene encodes CDR1 SGHAT and CDR2 FQNNGV. The CDR3 nucleotides read TGTGCCAGCAGCGAAGGACGGGGACCGTCCTACGAGCAGTACTTC. Translated, it gives CASSEGRGPSYEQYF.